This T cell receptor (beta chain) was captured in a study of beta chain features in type 1 diabetes. Overall study context: Age, gender, cell numbers and subset yield matched between patients and controls.

Study-wide findings and caveats: Among all four CD4+ subsets, Type 1 diabetes patients had TCRB CDR3s that were moderately but significantly shorter. A closer apparent resemblance between naive, central memory and Treg TCRB repertoires was seen in patients than in healthy donors.

One heparinised draw, averaging roughly 110 mL, was taken per donor. Sorting that relied on CD45RO/CCR7/CD25/CD127/CD95/CD27 yielded CD4+ naive, central memory, regulatory and stem cell-like memory cells. The CDR3 covers 14 residues. Per germline, CDR1 SNHLY and CDR2 FYNNEI. V gave up 4 bases and J gave up 5 bases; unmatched junction bases: 4. Every bit of the isolated RNA underwent reverse transcription, so sequencing read expressed TCRB transcripts. Method: immunoSEQ multiplex PCR; TCRdb's copy keeps in-frame clones and lacks some. The sample shows about 270,000 clones, roughly an eighth of them seen only once. This clone has only a few counts. No antigen is known for it.

The gene calls are TRBV2 and TRBJ2-1; 8 bases fit TRBD2. Sequenced sample: naive CD4+ T cells from blood. The source of this sequence is a man aged 25 to 40 with type 1 diabetes. The CDR3 region is CASSGTSGHNEQFF. The CDR3 DNA follows: TGTGCCAGCAGTGGAACTAGCGGACACAATGAGCAGTTCTTC. Full variable domain (missing parts from reference TRBV2 and TRBJ2-1): EPEVTQTPSHQVTQMGQEVILRCVPISNHLYFYWYRQILGQKVEFLVSFYNNEISEKSEIFDDQFSVERPDGSNFTLKIRSTKLEDSAMYFCASSGTSGHNEQFFGPGTRLTVL.